The rows below give T cell receptor beta chains drawn from one sample of a study of cytomegalovirus exposure and HLA in healthy donors. Only in-frame clones appear in the TCRdb table, and some are missing; sequencing was by immunoSEQ multiplex PCR. The profile shows 150,000 to 180,000 clones, approximately 80% of them singletons. The sequenced sample was PBMCs. These TCRs come from a man aged 30-40 years in good health and CMV-seropositive. CDR3s include the opening cysteine and the closing phenylalanine or tryptophan.

CDR3 protein: CASSRLLGGYNEQFF; V gene: TRBV28; J gene: TRBJ2-1
CDR3 protein: CAWSVSAGYSYGYTF; V gene: TRBV30; J gene: TRBJ1-2
CDR3 protein: CASSAEAETQYF; V gene: TRBV6-1; J gene: TRBJ2-5
CDR3 protein: CASSESWGRGELFF; V gene: TRBV25-1; J gene: TRBJ2-2
CDR3 protein: CATSRAPKDRFSTETQYF; V gene: TRBV15; J gene: TRBJ2-5
CDR3 protein: CASSLAGDNEQYF; V gene: TRBV7-6; J gene: TRBJ2-7
CDR3 protein: CASRTYQREYNEQFF; V gene: TRBV4-1; J gene: TRBJ2-1
CDR3 protein: CASSYETGTNQPQHF; V gene: TRBV6-6; J gene: TRBJ1-5
CDR3 protein: CASPRQNYGYTF; V gene: TRBV30; J gene: TRBJ1-2
CDR3 protein: CASSFGSGILNEQFF; V gene: TRBV7-6; J gene: TRBJ2-1
CDR3 protein: CASSIGLAGVYTQYF; V gene: TRBV19; J gene: TRBJ2-3
CDR3 protein: CSVPGQGAYEQYF; V gene: TRBV29-1; J gene: TRBJ2-7
CDR3 protein: CASRRTGEFTEKLFF; V gene: TRBV6-5; J gene: TRBJ1-4
CDR3 protein: CASSRGWGGNNEQFF; V gene: TRBV7-8; J gene: TRBJ2-1
CDR3 protein: CASGEGGLAGLRYF; V gene: TRBV14; J gene: TRBJ2-5
CDR3 protein: CASSFGDSSYEQYF; V gene: TRBV27; J gene: TRBJ2-7
CDR3 protein: CASSLTGDEQYF; V gene: TRBV7-3; J gene: TRBJ2-7
CDR3 protein: CASAGGGNEKLFF; V gene: TRBV2; J gene: TRBJ1-4
CDR3 protein: CASRGRSGAATEAFF; V gene: TRBV6-1; J gene: TRBJ1-1
CDR3 protein: CASSLSSGSSYEQYF; V gene: TRBV5-1; J gene: TRBJ2-7
CDR3 protein: CAISEHRDSFFTTNEKLFF; V gene: TRBV10-3; J gene: TRBJ1-4
CDR3 protein: CASSILNRVAFGYTF; V gene: TRBV19; J gene: TRBJ1-2
CDR3 protein: CASSPGWGLGANEQFF; V gene: TRBV18; J gene: TRBJ2-1
CDR3 protein: CASSYGGARTGELFF; V gene: TRBV6-5; J gene: TRBJ2-2
CDR3 protein: CASGLRDEQFF; V gene: TRBV6-5; J gene: TRBJ2-1
CDR3 protein: CASRKLQGAAYEQYF; V gene: TRBV28; J gene: TRBJ2-7
CDR3 protein: CASSLVGQGILGSYNEQFF; V gene: TRBV28; J gene: TRBJ2-1
CDR3 protein: CASSLDRLGEQFF; V gene: TRBV7-3; J gene: TRBJ2-1
CDR3 protein: CASSGGQDVYEQYF; V gene: TRBV7-9; J gene: TRBJ2-7